These 2 T cell receptor beta chains came from one sample sequenced in a study of blood T cells in healthy people across ages. A second PCR of about 7 to 12 cycles used a sample-barcoded 5' primer and a J-beta primer mix. TCRdb analysed the 5' RACE reads with MiXCR anew, one entry per CDR3 protein. The sample consists of approximately 800,000 distinct CDR3 sequences, roughly 50% of them appearing once. Sequencing was done on a sample of blood. The receptor source for this set is an elderly man in good health.

The chain couples TRBV12-3 or TRBV12-4 to TRBJ2-5, with D possibly matching TRBD2 (6 bases). This CDR3 has 13 amino acids. V gave up 2 bases and J gave up 13 bases, with 17 bases separating them. The CDR3 protein is CASSLSGVTRRYF. The CDR3 nucleotides are TGTGCCAGCAGTTTATCGGGGGTTACAAGGCGGTACTTC.

The chain has TRBV11-2 and TRBJ2-3; 10 bases are a match to TRBD1. V lost 5 bases, J lost 0 bases, and 20 bases stayed unmatched. The CDR3 sequence is 21 residues long. CDR1 is SGHAT, CDR2 FQNNGV, per germline. The CDR3 here is CASSPVVRGTGVLSSTDTQYF. DNA of the CDR3: TGTGCCAGCAGCCCAGTGGTTCGCGGGACAGGGGTCCTTTCTAGCACAGATACGCAGTATTTT. The full variable domain, its missing parts supplied by reference TRBV11-2 and TRBJ2-3, is EAGVAQSPRYKIIEKRQSVAFWCNPISGHATLYWYQQILGQGPKLLIQFQNNGVVDDSQLPKDRFSAERLKGVDSTLKIQPAKLEDSAVYLCASSPVVRGTGVLSSTDTQYFGPGTRLTVL.